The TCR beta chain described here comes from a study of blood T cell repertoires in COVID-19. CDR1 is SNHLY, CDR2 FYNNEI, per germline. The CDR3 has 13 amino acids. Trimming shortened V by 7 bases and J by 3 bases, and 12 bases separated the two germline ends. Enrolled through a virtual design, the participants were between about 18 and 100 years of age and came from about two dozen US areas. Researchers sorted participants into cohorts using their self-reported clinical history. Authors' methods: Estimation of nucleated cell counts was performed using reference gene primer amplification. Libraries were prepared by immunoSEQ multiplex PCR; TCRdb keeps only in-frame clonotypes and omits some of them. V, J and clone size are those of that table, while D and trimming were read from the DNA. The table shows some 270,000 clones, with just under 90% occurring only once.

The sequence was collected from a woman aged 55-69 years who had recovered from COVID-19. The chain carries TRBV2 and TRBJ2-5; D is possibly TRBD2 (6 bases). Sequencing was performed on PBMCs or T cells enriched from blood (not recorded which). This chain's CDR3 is CASTGDEKETQYF. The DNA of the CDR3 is TGTGCCAGCACGGGGGACGAAAAAGAGACCCAGTACTTC.